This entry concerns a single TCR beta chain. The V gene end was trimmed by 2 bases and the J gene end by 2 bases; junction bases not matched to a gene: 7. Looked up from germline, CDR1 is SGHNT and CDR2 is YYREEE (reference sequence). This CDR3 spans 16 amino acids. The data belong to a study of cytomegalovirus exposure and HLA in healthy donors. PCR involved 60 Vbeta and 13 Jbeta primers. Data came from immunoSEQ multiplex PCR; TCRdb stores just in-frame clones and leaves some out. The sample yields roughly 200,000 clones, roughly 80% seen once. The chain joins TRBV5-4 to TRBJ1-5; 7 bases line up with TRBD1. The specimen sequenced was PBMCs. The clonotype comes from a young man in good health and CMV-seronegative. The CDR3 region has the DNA TGTGCCAGCAGCTTAAGTCTGACAGGGCGCAATCAGCCCCAGCATTTT. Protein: CASSLSLTGRNQPQHF.